The TCR beta chain under discussion was sequenced for a study of a mutant IDH1 vaccine in newly diagnosed glioma. Overall study context: Eight vaccinations reached patients in weeks 1, 3, 5, 7, 11, 15, 19 and 23. It was radiotherapy, temozolomide, or both that patients received previously, with most receiving both. First vaccine doses came 4-6 weeks after radiotherapy alone, or with temozolomide cycles.

The V end lost 4 bases, the J end lost 1 base, and 17 bases lay between the germline ends. CDR3 length equals 17 residues. Germline loops: CDR1 SNHLY, CDR2 FYNNEI. Whole-study results and caveats: The study observed vaccine-induced immune responses in roughly 93% of patients.

The sample's time point: week 11, during vaccination. The study gave 300 ug of mutant IDH1 20-mer peptide per vaccine dose, with topical imiquimod. As concerns this clone: Its antigen is currently unknown.

Clones were read by immunoSEQ multiplex PCR, and TCRdb kept only the in-frame ones, dropping some. The top ten clones hold 1.5% to 2.5% of a sample with around 57,000 clones, around 91% of them seen once. The receptor was isolated from a man aged 40-49 years with glioma. The rearrangement uses TRBV2 and TRBJ1-5, with D possibly TRBD1 on 6 matching bases. The sample here was PBMCs, taken from a glioma patient whose treatment included an IDH1 peptide vaccine. The CDR3 coding sequence is TGTGCCAGCAGTGGCATCGGGGGGGCAACGAGCAATCAGCCCCAGCATTTT. Amino acid sequence: CASSGIGGATSNQPQHF.